Below are 6 T cell receptor beta chains sequenced from a single sample in a study of graft-versus-host responses after intestinal transplantation. Antigens for these TCRs are unknown. The assay was immunoSEQ multiplex PCR, and TCRdb's table has in-frame clones only and misses some. Counted here are some 110,000 clones, roughly 93% occurring once; the ten biggest clones make up approximately 1%. The material sequenced was unstimulated CD8+ T cells sorted from spleen or lymph node cells, taken before transplant. The source of these receptors is a human donor who was the organ donor for an intestinal transplant.

This chain's CDR3 is CASSLSVDIIWGEAFF. DNA for the CDR3: TGTGCCAGCAGCTTATCCGTGGACATTATTTGGGGTGAAGCTTTCTTT. The chain employs TRBV7-8 and TRBJ1-1; weak D call: TRBD1 (5 bases). V dropped 2 bases and J dropped 7 bases, with 20 bases sitting between them. There are 16 residues in the CDR3. The germline gives CDR1 SGHVS, CDR2 FQNEAQ. Full variable domain (missing parts from reference TRBV7-8 and TRBJ1-1): GAGVSQSPRYKVAKRGQDVALRCDPISGHVSLFWYQQALGQGPEFLTYFQNEAQLDKSGLPSDRFFAERPEGSVSTLKIQRTQQEDSAVYLCASSLSVDIIWGEAFFGQGTRLTVV.

J is TRBJ2-7 and V is TRBV4-3, with 10 bases that match TRBD2. The J segment lost 5 bases and the V segment lost 1 base, leaving 5 bases of the junction unmatched. The CDR3 totals 15 residues. The V gene's germline CDR1 is LGHNA and CDR2 YSLEER. The CDR3 loop is CASSQVLAGLHEQYF. The CDR3 DNA follows: TGCGCCAGCAGCCAAGTACTAGCGGGACTCCACGAGCAGTACTTC.

This clone has only one observation. The V call is TRBV7-8, the J call TRBJ2-5; no definite D call. The V gene lost 1 base and the J gene lost 5 bases, with 8 bases spanning the gap. CDR1 SGHVS and CDR2 FQNEAQ come from the germline V gene. The CDR3 loop spans 13 amino acids. The CDR3 DNA follows: TGTGCCAGCAGCTTAGATATATGGGAGACCCAGTACTTC. Residues: CASSLDIWETQYF.

The rearrangement joins TRBV4-1 to TRBJ1-4, with D unclear. The CDR3 runs to 11 residues. With 6 bases removed from V and 5 bases from J, the gap between germline ends came to 4 bases. Per germline, CDR1 MGHRA and CDR2 YSYEKL. The CDR3 DNA reads TGCGCCAGCAGGGAAAATGAAAAACTGTTTTTT. Translating gives CASRENEKLFF.

This sequence joins TRBV27 and TRBJ2-7; TRBD1 matches at 8 bases. Germline CDR1 is MNHEY and CDR2 is SMNVEV (reference sequence). The ends lost 2 bases at V and 5 bases at J; junction bases unmatched: 2. The CDR3 length is 13 residues. This CDR3 is CASSLGQGNEQYF. CDR3 sequence (DNA): TGTGCCAGCAGTTTAGGACAGGGCAACGAGCAGTACTTC.

This chain uses TRBV4-3 with TRBJ2-7; 8 bases are a match to TRBD2. Germline loops: CDR1 LGHNA, CDR2 YSLEER. The CDR3 length is 15 residues. V shed 0 bases and J 4 bases; nucleotides not matched to a gene: 5. The CDR3 sequence: CASSQDYSGIYEQYF. As DNA, the CDR3 is TGCGCCAGCAGCCAAGACTATAGCGGGATATACGAGCAGTACTTC.